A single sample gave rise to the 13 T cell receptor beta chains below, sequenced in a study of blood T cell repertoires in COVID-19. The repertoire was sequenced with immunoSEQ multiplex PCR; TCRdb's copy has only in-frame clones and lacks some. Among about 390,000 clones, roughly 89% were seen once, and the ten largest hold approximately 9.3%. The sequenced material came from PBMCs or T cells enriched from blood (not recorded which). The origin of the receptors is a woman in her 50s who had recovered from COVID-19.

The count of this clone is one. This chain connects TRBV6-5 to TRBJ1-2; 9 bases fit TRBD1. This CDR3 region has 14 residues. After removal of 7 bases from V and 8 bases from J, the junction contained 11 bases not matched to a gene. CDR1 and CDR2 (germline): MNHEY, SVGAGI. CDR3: CASISDRGIIGYTF. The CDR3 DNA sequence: TGTGCCAGCATATCTGACAGGGGGATTATCGGCTACACCTTC.

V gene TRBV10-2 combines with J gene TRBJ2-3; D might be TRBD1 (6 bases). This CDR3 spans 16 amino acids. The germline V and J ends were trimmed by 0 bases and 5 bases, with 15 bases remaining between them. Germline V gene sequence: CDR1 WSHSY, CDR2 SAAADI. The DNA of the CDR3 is TGCGCCAGCAGTGAGTCGAGATTTGTAGGGGGAGATACGCAGTATTTT. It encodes CASSESRFVGGDTQYF.

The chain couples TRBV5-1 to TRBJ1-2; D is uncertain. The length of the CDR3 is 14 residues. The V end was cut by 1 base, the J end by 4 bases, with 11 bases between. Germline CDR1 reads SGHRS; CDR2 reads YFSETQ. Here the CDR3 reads CASSLPGRVYGYTF. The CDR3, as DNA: TGCGCCAGCAGCTTGCCGGGGAGGGTCTATGGCTACACCTTC.

CDR3 residues: CASTADLDLTDTQYF. The CDR3 DNA sequence: TGTGCCAGCACCGCGGACTTAGACCTCACAGATACGCAGTATTTT. This chain links TRBV27 with TRBJ2-3, with a tentative D call TRBD2 (5 bases). Germline CDR1 reads MNHEY; CDR2 reads SMNVEV (reference sequence). V was cut by 7 bases and J by 2 bases, with 16 bases left in between. The CDR3 consists of 15 residues.

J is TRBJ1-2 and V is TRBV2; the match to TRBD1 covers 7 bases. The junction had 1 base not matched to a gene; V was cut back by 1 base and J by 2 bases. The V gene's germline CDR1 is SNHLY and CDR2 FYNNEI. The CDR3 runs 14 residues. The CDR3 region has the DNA TGTGCCAGCAGTGAAGGGGGACAGAACTATGGCTACACCTTC. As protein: CASSEGGQNYGYTF.

This CDR3 reads CASSPAGGHVTDTQYF. Here the CDR3 DNA reads TGCGCCAGCAGCCCAGCGGGGGGGCATGTCACAGATACGCAGTATTTT. The V and J genes are TRBV5-1 and TRBJ2-3; 10 bases match TRBD2. This CDR3 is built from 16 residues. Germline-derived CDR1 and CDR2 are SGHRS and YFSETQ. V shed 4 bases and J 2 bases; nucleotides not matched to a gene: 7.

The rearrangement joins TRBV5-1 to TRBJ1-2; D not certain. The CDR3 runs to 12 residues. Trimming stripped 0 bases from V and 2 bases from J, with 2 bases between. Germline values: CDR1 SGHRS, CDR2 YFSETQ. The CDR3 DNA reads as TGCGCCAGCAGCTTGGCGAACTATGGCTACACCTTC. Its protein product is CASSLANYGYTF.

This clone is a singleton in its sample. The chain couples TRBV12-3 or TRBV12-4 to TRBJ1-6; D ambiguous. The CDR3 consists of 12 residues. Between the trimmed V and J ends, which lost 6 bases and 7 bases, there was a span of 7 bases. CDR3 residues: CASRSGNSPLHF. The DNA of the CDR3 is TGTGCCAGCAGATCGGGGAATTCACCCCTCCACTTT.

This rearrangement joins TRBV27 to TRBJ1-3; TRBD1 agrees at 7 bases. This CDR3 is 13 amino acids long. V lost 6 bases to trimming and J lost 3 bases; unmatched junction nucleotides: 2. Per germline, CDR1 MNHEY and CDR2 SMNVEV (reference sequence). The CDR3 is CASRPGGGNTIYF. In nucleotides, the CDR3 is TGTGCCAGCAGACCAGGGGGTGGAAACACCATATATTTT.

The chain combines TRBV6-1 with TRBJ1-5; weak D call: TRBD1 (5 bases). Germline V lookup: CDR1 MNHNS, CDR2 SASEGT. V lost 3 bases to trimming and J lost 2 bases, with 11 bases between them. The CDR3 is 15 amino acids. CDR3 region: CASSEGGVGNQPQHF. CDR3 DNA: TGTGCCAGCAGTGAGGGGGGTGTTGGCAATCAGCCCCAGCATTTT.

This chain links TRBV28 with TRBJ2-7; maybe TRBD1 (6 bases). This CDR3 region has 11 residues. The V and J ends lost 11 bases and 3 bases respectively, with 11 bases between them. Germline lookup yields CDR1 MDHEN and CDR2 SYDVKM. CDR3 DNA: TGTGCCGGGGGACAATTCTACGAGCAGTACTTC. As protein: CAGGQFYEQYF.

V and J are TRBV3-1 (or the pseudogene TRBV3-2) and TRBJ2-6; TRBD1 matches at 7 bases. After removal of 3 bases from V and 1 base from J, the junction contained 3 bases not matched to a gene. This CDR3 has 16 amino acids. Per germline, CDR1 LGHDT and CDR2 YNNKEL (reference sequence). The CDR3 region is CASSQETGSGANVLTF. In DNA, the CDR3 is TGTGCCAGCAGCCAGGAGACAGGGTCTGGGGCCAACGTCCTGACTTTC.

CDR3 loop: CASSYREGRYSNQPQHF. DNA of the CDR3: TGTGCCAGCAGTTACAGGGAGGGAAGGTATAGCAATCAGCCCCAGCATTTT. This chain connects TRBV6-2 or TRBV6-3 to TRBJ1-5, with unresolved D. Germline loops: CDR1 MNHEY, CDR2 SVGEGT. This CDR3 has 17 amino acids. V lost 2 bases to trimming and J lost 0 bases, with 14 bases between them.